The 29 T cell receptor beta chains in this list originate from one sample, sequenced in a study of CD8+CD57+ T cells in acquired aplastic anemia. TCR beta VDJ and CDR3 were profiled, and genomic DNA was the template. MiXCR, applied by TCRdb to the reads, yields one record per CDR3 protein. The sample gives some 200,000 distinct CDR3 sequences, 34% of which show up once; about 1.1% is in the top ten. Sequencing was done on a sample of sorted CD4+, CD8+, or CD8+CD57+ T cells (not recorded which) from PBMCs. The receptors were gathered from a human donor in good health, serving as a control.

This clonotype was observed many times. The chain carries TRBV19 and TRBJ2-2, with 8 nucleotides matching TRBD2. The germline CDR1 and CDR2 sequences are LNHDA and SQIVND (reference sequence). The CDR3 runs 14 residues. V was clipped by 6 bases and J by 4 bases; unmatched bases: 4. The CDR3 region has the DNA TGTGCCAGTAGGTCGGGACTAGTCACCGGGGAGCTGTTTTTT. It yields the protein CASRSGLVTGELFF.

The chain is built from TRBV12-5 and TRBJ2-2; possibly TRBD1 for D (6 bases). The CDR3 runs to 15 residues. CDR1 is LGHNT, CDR2 FRNRAP, per germline. Trimming removed 3 bases at V and 0 bases at J, with 8 bases between. The CDR3 here is CASGFGGANTGELFF. As DNA, the CDR3 is TGTGCTAGTGGTTTTGGGGGCGCGAACACCGGGGAGCTGTTTTTT. Full variable domain (remainder filled in from reference TRBV12-5 and TRBJ2-2): DARVTQTPRHKVTEMGQEVTMRCQPILGHNTVFWYRQTMMQGLELLAYFRNRAPLDDSGMPKDRFSAEMPDATLATLKIQPSEPRDSAVYFCASGFGGANTGELFFGEGSRLTVL.

At least ten counts were recorded for this clonotype. The rearrangement uses TRBV7-3 and TRBJ2-1; the D gene is possibly TRBD1 (6 bases). CDR3 length equals 15 residues. The germline V gene has CDR1 SGHTA and CDR2 FQGTGA. The V end was cut by 6 bases, the J end by 3 bases, with 15 bases between. CDR3 loop: CASSWKGVDYNEQFF. The CDR3 nucleotides are TGTGCCAGCAGTTGGAAGGGGGTGGACTACAATGAGCAGTTCTTC.

The chain links TRBV10-3 to TRBJ1-1, with TRBD1 as a possible D gene (5 bases). V lost 0 bases and J 1 base, leaving 9 bases between the germline ends. The CDR3 has 15 residues. Looked up from germline, CDR1 is ENHRY and CDR2 is SYGVKD. The CDR3 coding sequence is TGTGCCATCAGTGAGTCGGGACGGGAGAACACTGAAGCTTTCTTT. Residues: CAISESGRENTEAFF.

Ten or more counts support this clonotype. The rearrangement links TRBV12-3 or TRBV12-4 to TRBJ2-3; the D is unclear. The CDR3 totals 13 residues. Trimming removed 6 bases at V and 6 bases at J, with 13 bases between. CDR3 nucleotides: TGTGCCAGCAGCCCGCGTCGGGCGGATACGCAGTATTTT. This encodes CASSPRRADTQYF.

This clonotype was observed at least ten times. This chain connects TRBV19 to TRBJ1-1; TRBD1 matches 9 bases. V shed 3 bases, J shed 5 bases, and the junction held 7 bases outside the gene matches. CDR1 and CDR2 from the germline V gene are LNHDA and SQIVND (reference sequence). CDR3 length equals 15 residues. In DNA form, the CDR3 reads TGTGCCAGTAGTATGGGCAGACAGGGGGGGACTGAAGCTTTCTTT. This encodes CASSMGRQGGTEAFF.

This clonotype showed up just a few times. The CDR3 DNA is TGTGCCAGCAGCCAAGGGCGGCAGGGCGGCACCGGGGAGCTGTTTTTT. Translating it yields CASSQGRQGGTGELFF. The chain joins TRBV3-1 to TRBJ2-2, with TRBD1 as a possible D gene (5 bases). V was clipped by 1 base and J by 4 bases, with 13 bases between them. CDR1 is LGHDT, CDR2 YNNKEL, per germline (reference sequence). The CDR3 runs 16 residues.

The chain is built from TRBV18 and TRBJ1-2, with D unresolved. The CDR3 contains 16 residues. Germline lookup yields CDR1 KGHSH and CDR2 LQKENI. V was pared by 2 bases and J by 4 bases, with 17 bases between. The CDR3 DNA sequence: TGTGCCAGCTCACCAGGGTCGGCAGTGGAGATCTATGGCTACACCTTC. Translation: CASSPGSAVEIYGYTF.

The V gene is TRBV11-2, the J gene TRBJ2-3, with 9 bases identical to TRBD2. Germline-derived CDR1 and CDR2 are SGHAT and FQNNGV. This CDR3 spans 15 amino acids. The ends lost 3 bases at V and 3 bases at J; junction bases unmatched: 4. Here the CDR3 DNA reads TGTGCCAGCAGCTTCCGCGGGGGGGCGACAGATACGCAGTATTTT. Its protein product is CASSFRGGATDTQYF.

This clonotype was seen more than once but under ten times. The rearrangement uses TRBV6-1 and TRBJ2-7; 9 nucleotides agree with TRBD1. The V gene end was trimmed by 6 bases and the J gene end by 0 bases; junction bases not matched to a gene: 12. The CDR3 length is 17 residues. From germline, CDR1 is MNHNS and CDR2 SASEGT. The CDR3 DNA reads TGTGCCAGCAGCCTAGCCAGCGGGACAGGGAGCTCCTACGAGCAGTACTTC. Translating gives CASSLASGTGSSYEQYF.

This clonotype was recorded at least ten times. The CDR3 DNA follows: TGTGCCAGCAGTTACTCCACAGTTAATCTGGGAGGCAATGAGCAGTTCTTC. Residues: CASSYSTVNLGGNEQFF. The chain recombines TRBV6-5 with TRBJ2-1; possible D gene TRBD2, 6 bases. The CDR3 runs to 17 residues. From germline, CDR1 is MNHEY and CDR2 SVGAGI. With 0 bases removed from V and 6 bases from J, the gap between germline ends came to 18 bases.

The chain employs TRBV19 and TRBJ1-1, with 7 bases lining up with TRBD1. The CDR3 runs 14 residues. CDR1 and CDR2 from the germline V gene are LNHDA and SQIVND (reference sequence). The trim removed 5 bases at V and 2 bases at J, leaving 5 bases unmatched. The CDR3 bases are TGTGCCAGTAGTGTCCGGGACAGAAACACTGAAGCTTTCTTT. It yields the protein CASSVRDRNTEAFF.

This clonotype was detected only a few times. The J gene is TRBJ2-5, the V gene TRBV12-3 or TRBV12-4; D may be TRBD2 (7 bases). This CDR3 contains 18 residues. Trimming pared 4 bases from V and 4 bases from J, leaving 25 bases between. Written as DNA, the CDR3 is TGTGCCAGCAGTTCGAGGGGCTGGACGGGGGGCGGTGGAGAGACCCAGTACTTC. Translated: CASSSRGWTGGGGETQYF.

In DNA, the CDR3 is TGCAGCGCCCTGTCCCCAGGGAGCCTCTATGGCTACACCTTC. This encodes CSALSPGSLYGYTF. The chain couples TRBV29-1 to TRBJ1-2, with TRBD1 as a possible D gene (5 bases). Trimming left V 7 bases short and J 4 bases short, with 19 bases between. The CDR3 length is 14 residues. Germline V gene sequence: CDR1 SQVTM, CDR2 ANQGSEA.

This clonotype was seen only a few times. At one of its ends the junction is not consistent with the germline gene, which may arise from a read error. The chain combines TRBV5-4 with TRBJ2-7; D gene unclear. The length of the CDR3 is 15 residues. Germline CDR1 is SGHNT and CDR2 is YYREEE (reference sequence). The CDR3 spells CASRLDAANYNEQYF. The CDR3 DNA sequence: TGTGCCAGCAGGTTGGACGCGGCCAATTACAACGAGCAGTACTTC.

This chain uses TRBV30 with TRBJ1-2; 8 positions match TRBD1. The V segment lost 1 base and the J segment 2 bases; nucleotides outside the gene matches: 3. The germline V gene has CDR1 GTSNPN and CDR2 SVGIG (reference sequence). This CDR3 spans 14 amino acids. The CDR3 sequence: CAWSADRENYGYTF. As DNA, the CDR3 is TGTGCCTGGAGTGCGGACAGGGAAAACTATGGCTACACCTTC. The variable domain in full, with the rest retrieved from reference TRBV30 and TRBJ1-2, is SQTIHQWPATLVQPVGSPLSLECTVEGTSNPNLYWYRQAAGRGLQLLFYSVGIGQISSEVPQNLSASRPQDRQFILSSKKLLLSDSGFYLCAWSADRENYGYTFGSGTRLTVV.

As regards this clonotype: At one end the junction does not follow the germline gene, possibly because of a read error. This rearrangement joins TRBV30 to TRBJ1-1; a possible D gene is TRBD1 (5 bases). The germline CDR1 and CDR2 sequences are GTSNPN and SVGIG (reference sequence). This CDR3 contains 14 residues. In DNA form, the CDR3 reads TGTGCCTGGAGGGTCTTCGGGGGAATCACTGAAGCTTCCTTT. Translating gives CAWRVFGGITEASF.

This clonotype was seen more than once but under ten times. The genes are TRBV29-1 and TRBJ1-2, with D possibly being TRBD1 (6 bases). V lost 2 bases to trimming and J lost 8 bases, with 12 bases between them. The germline V gene has CDR1 SQVTM and CDR2 ANQGSEA. This CDR3 region has 12 residues. The CDR3 DNA follows: TGCAGCGTTGAAAACAGGGCAGGGGGCTACACCTTC. It yields the protein CSVENRAGGYTF.

This clonotype appeared many times. The chain employs TRBV20-1 and TRBJ2-7, with D tentatively TRBD2 (6 bases). The CDR3 has 14 amino acids. Trimming left V 2 bases short and J 2 bases short, with 13 bases between. Germline values: CDR1 DFQATT, CDR2 SNEGSKA (reference sequence). CDR3 DNA sequence: TGCAGTGCTAGAAGGGACTTGGGAACCTACGAGCAGTACTTC. It is translated as CSARRDLGTYEQYF.

The V and J genes are TRBV7-9 and TRBJ1-2; 8 nucleotides align to TRBD1. CDR1 and CDR2 (germline): SEHNR, FQNEAQ (reference sequence). Trimming at V came to 5 bases and at J to 4 bases, leaving 9 bases not matched to a gene. The CDR3 is made up of 15 amino acids. The CDR3 loop is CASSLMTGEAYGYTF. The CDR3 DNA follows: TGTGCCAGCAGCCTAATGACAGGGGAGGCCTATGGCTACACCTTC.

The genes are TRBV9 and TRBJ2-5, with 7 nucleotides matching TRBD2. With 4 bases clipped from V and 0 bases from J, the junction kept 12 bases outside the gene matches. CDR1 is SGDLS, CDR2 YYNGEE, per germline. The CDR3 has 17 amino acids. The DNA of the CDR3 is TGTGCCAGCAGCCACCAGGGTCTAGCGGTGTACCAAGAGACCCAGTACTTC. Amino acids: CASSHQGLAVYQETQYF.

V is TRBV4-1 and J is TRBJ2-1; 9 bases map to TRBD2. Per germline, CDR1 MGHRA and CDR2 YSYEKL. This CDR3 is built from 14 residues. V shed 2 bases and J 12 bases; nucleotides not matched to a gene: 8. CDR3 in amino acids: CASSQMLAGARQFF. The CDR3 DNA sequence: TGCGCCAGCAGCCAAATGTTAGCGGGAGCTCGGCAGTTCTTC.

This sequence joins TRBV5-6 and TRBJ1-1, with 7 bases lining up with TRBD1. V dropped 0 bases and J dropped 4; count of bases not matched to a gene: 3. Germline V CDR1 and CDR2: SGHDT, YYEEEE. This CDR3 spans 14 amino acids. CDR3 DNA: TGTGCCAGCAGCTTGGTCCGACAGGGCACTGAAGCTTTCTTT. Its protein is CASSLVRQGTEAFF.

The chain carries TRBV7-2 and TRBJ1-2; 8 bases fit TRBD1. The CDR3 covers 13 residues. The J segment lost 8 bases and the V segment lost 5 bases, leaving 7 bases of the junction unmatched. Per the germline V gene, CDR1 is SGHTA and CDR2 is FQGNSA. The CDR3 DNA reads as TGTGCCAGCAGCCTGCAGGGGGCCAAGGGCTACACCTTC. It encodes CASSLQGAKGYTF.

This clonotype was recorded a few times. One end of the junction does not line up with germline, which may come from a read error. The CDR3 reads CASSLGTPKGYTEAFF. The CDR3 DNA sequence: TGTGCCAGCAGCCTCGGGACTCCGAAGGGGTACACTGAAGCTTTCTTT. The chain joins TRBV5-1 to TRBJ1-1; D perhaps matches TRBD1 (5 bases). Germline lookup yields CDR1 SGHRS and CDR2 YFSETQ. The CDR3 has 16 residues.

This clonotype was recorded at least ten times. The chain employs TRBV6-1 and TRBJ2-7; TRBD1 agrees at 10 bases. The CDR3 length is 15 residues. Germline V gene lookup returns CDR1 MNHNS and CDR2 SASEGT. V dropped 5 bases and J dropped 2; count of bases not matched to a gene: 6. As DNA, the CDR3 is TGTGCCAGCAGTCAGGACAGGGGGACGACCTACGAGCAGTACTTC. Translated: CASSQDRGTTYEQYF.

V gene TRBV12-3 or TRBV12-4 combines with J gene TRBJ1-6, with 11 bases lining up with TRBD1. V gave up 5 bases and J gave up 10 bases; unmatched junction bases: 10. The length of the CDR3 is 16 residues. The CDR3 here is CASSPWTGGAGSPLHF. The CDR3 nucleotides are TGTGCCAGCAGTCCCTGGACAGGGGGCGCAGGATCACCCCTCCACTTT.

This chain connects TRBV25-1 to TRBJ1-1, with 11 bases that match TRBD1. J lost 6 bases, V lost 5 bases, and 11 bases had no gene match. CDR1 and CDR2 from the germline V gene are MGHDK and SYGVNS. CDR3 size: 16 residues. CDR3 sequence (DNA): TGTGCCAGCAGTTCAACGGACAGGGGGCGAATCGCTGAAGCTTTCTTT. It translates to CASSSTDRGRIAEAFF.

This clonotype was counted ten times or more. The chain employs TRBV2 and TRBJ2-7; D is uncertain. Trimming pared 6 bases from V and 5 bases from J, leaving 11 bases between. This CDR3 comprises 12 residues. Looked up from germline, CDR1 is SNHLY and CDR2 is FYNNEI. The CDR3 DNA is TGTGCCAGCAGCAACCCGTACGACGAGCAGTACTTC. Amino acid sequence: CASSNPYDEQYF.